One sample yielded the 19 T cell receptor beta chains listed below, sequenced in a study of T cell repertoires in ileal Crohn's disease. The data were produced by immunoSEQ multiplex PCR, yet TCRdb's version contains in-frame clones alone and is incomplete. The top ten clones hold approximately 10% of a sample with about 15,000 clones, around 78% of them seen once. Material for sequencing was ileal tissue. These receptors were taken from an adult with Crohn's disease.

The chain recombines TRBV14 with TRBJ2-7, with D perhaps matching TRBD2 (6 bases). The germline V and J ends were trimmed by 1 base and 2 bases, with 9 bases remaining between them. Per germline, CDR1 SGHDN and CDR2 FVKESK. The CDR3 runs to 14 residues. CDR3 sequence: CASSQVTGAYEQYF. In DNA, the CDR3 is TGTGCCAGCAGCCAAGTTACGGGAGCCTACGAGCAGTACTTC.

This clone was recorded a few times. The chain employs TRBV5-1 and TRBJ1-4, with TRBD1 identical over 9 bases. Germline loops: CDR1 SGHRS, CDR2 YFSETQ. V dropped 0 bases and J dropped 8; count of bases not matched to a gene: 5. There are 15 residues in the CDR3. This CDR3 reads CASSLAGTGREKLFF. The CDR3 nucleotides read TGCGCCAGCAGCTTGGCCGGGACAGGGAGGGAAAAACTGTTTTTT.

V gene TRBV5-1 combines with J gene TRBJ2-1; 13 bases line up with TRBD2. V lost 0 bases and J lost 6; bases outside the gene matches: 3. This CDR3 is 16 amino acids long. Looked up from germline, CDR1 is SGHRS and CDR2 is YFSETQ. The CDR3 coding sequence is TGCGCCAGCAGCTTGGCCGGGACTAGCGGGGTCAATGAGCAGTTCTTC. Translation: CASSLAGTSGVNEQFF.

The V gene is TRBV30, the J gene TRBJ2-3; 7 bases line up with TRBD2. The CDR3 has 14 residues. V lost 1 base and J lost 5; bases outside the gene matches: 6. Germline V gives CDR1 GTSNPN, CDR2 SVGIG (reference sequence). In DNA, the CDR3 is TGTGCCTGGAGTGCCTCCGGCGGGGGAGATACGCAGTATTTT. It translates to CAWSASGGGDTQYF.

V gene TRBV6-5 combines with J gene TRBJ1-2, with 7 bases that match TRBD1. This CDR3 spans 14 amino acids. V was clipped by 6 bases and J by 5 bases; unmatched bases: 9. The V gene's germline CDR1 is MNHEY and CDR2 SVGAGI. Here the CDR3 reads CASRPGQEGYGYTF. For the CDR3, the DNA is TGTGCCAGCAGACCCGGACAGGAGGGGTATGGCTACACCTTC.

The gene calls are TRBV5-4 and TRBJ1-5; unclear D gene. The CDR3 is 14 residues long. Trimming stripped 0 bases from V and 3 bases from J, with 7 bases between. Germline loops: CDR1 SGHNT, CDR2 YYREEE (reference sequence). CDR3 sequence reads: CASSLGGLNQPQHF. The CDR3 coding sequence is TGTGCCAGCAGCTTGGGCGGACTCAATCAGCCCCAGCATTTT.

This rearrangement joins TRBV4-1 to TRBJ1-2, with TRBD1 matching over 9 bases. Germline assignment: CDR1 MGHRA and CDR2 YSYEKL. This CDR3 contains 16 residues. V dropped 1 base and J dropped 6; count of bases not matched to a gene: 9. The CDR3 region is CASSQVAQGARNGYTF. CDR3 nucleotide sequence: TGCGCCAGCAGCCAAGTCGCACAGGGGGCACGGAATGGCTACACCTTC.

The rearrangement links TRBV10-3 to TRBJ1-5, with a weak D call TRBD1 (5 bases). Trimming took 5 bases from V and 3 from J, leaving 17 bases between them. CDR3 size: 16 residues. Per germline, CDR1 ENHRY and CDR2 SYGVKD. The CDR3 region is CAISPTMDTSNQPQHF. As DNA, the CDR3 is TGTGCCATCAGTCCTACTATGGACACTTCCAATCAGCCCCAGCATTTT.

This clone appeared a few times. V usage is TRBV7-3 and J usage is TRBJ2-7; D might be TRBD1 (6 bases). Germline CDR1 reads SGHTA; CDR2 reads FQGTGA. The CDR3 is made up of 14 amino acids. V gave up 5 bases and J gave up 7 bases, with 18 bases separating them. For the CDR3, the DNA is TGTGCCAGCAGCCGAGGCCCAGGGGCGGGTGAGCAGTACTTC. It yields the protein CASSRGPGAGEQYF. The variable domain in full, with the rest retrieved from reference TRBV7-3 and TRBJ2-7, is GAGVSQTPSNKVTEKGKYVELRCDPISGHTALYWYRQSLGQGPEFLIYFQGTGAADDSGLPNDRFFAVRPEGSVSTLKIQRTERGDSAVYLCASSRGPGAGEQYFGPGTRLTVT.

This clone was recorded once. The V gene is TRBV30, the J gene TRBJ1-2; D is undetermined. V dropped 0 bases and J dropped 4 bases, with 6 bases sitting between them. CDR1 is GTSNPN, CDR2 SVGIG, per germline (reference sequence). This CDR3 spans 12 amino acids. CDR3 bases: TGTGCCTGGAGTGTCGTCGGCTATGGCTACACCTTC. Encoded protein: CAWSVVGYGYTF.

V and J are TRBV9 and TRBJ1-4, with 8 bases aligning to TRBD1. V lost 0 bases to trimming and J lost 3 bases; unmatched junction nucleotides: 1. CDR1 and CDR2 (germline): SGDLS, YYNGEE. The CDR3 sequence is 15 residues long. CDR3 sequence (DNA): TGTGCCAGCAGCGTAGGGGGACAGGCTAATGAAAAACTGTTTTTT. Encoded protein: CASSVGGQANEKLFF.

The CDR3 sequence: CASSTQGRDIGYTF. The CDR3 nucleotides are TGTGCCAGCAGTACACAGGGAAGAGATATAGGCTACACCTTC. The chain couples TRBV7-9 to TRBJ1-2; D might be TRBD1 (6 bases). This CDR3 comprises 14 residues. Trimming cost V 6 bases and J 8 bases, with 19 bases left between them. Germline assignment: CDR1 SEHNR and CDR2 FQNEAQ (reference sequence). Full variable domain (outside the CDR3, taken from reference TRBV7-9 and TRBJ1-2): DTGVSQNPRHKITKRGQNVTFRCDPISEHNRLYWYRQTLGQGPEFLTYFQNEAQLEKSRLLSDRFSAERPKGSFSTLEIQRTEQGDSAMYLCASSTQGRDIGYTFGSGTRLTVV.

This chain links TRBV7-6 with TRBJ2-7, with 7 bases that match TRBD2. Germline assignment: CDR1 SGHVS and CDR2 FNYEAQ. The CDR3 runs 15 residues. J gave up 7 bases and V 5 bases, and 14 bases lay outside the gene matches. CDR3 loop: CASSLGLAALGEQYF. For the CDR3, the DNA is TGTGCCAGCAGCCTTGGGCTAGCGGCCTTGGGGGAGCAGTACTTC.

This clone was seen once. The J gene is TRBJ1-1, the V gene TRBV18; 8 bases are a match to TRBD1. J gave up 0 bases and V 6 bases, and 3 bases lay outside the gene matches. CDR1 KGHSH and CDR2 LQKENI come from the germline V gene. The length of the CDR3 is 14 residues. This CDR3 reads CASSQQGVNTEAFF. The CDR3 nucleotides are TGTGCCAGCTCTCAACAGGGGGTGAACACTGAAGCTTTCTTT.

The chain employs TRBV7-8 and TRBJ2-7; possible D gene TRBD2, 5 bases. Trimming pared 5 bases from V and 3 bases from J, leaving 17 bases between. This CDR3 spans 15 amino acids. Germline loops: CDR1 SGHVS, CDR2 FQNEAQ. Here the CDR3 reads CASSLTPSGDYEQYF. DNA of the CDR3: TGTGCCAGCAGCCTAACCCCATCCGGGGACTACGAGCAGTACTTC.

The chain links TRBV5-5 to TRBJ2-7; TRBD1 agrees at 7 bases. Germline V CDR1 and CDR2: SGHKS, YYEKEE (reference sequence). Unmatched junction bases numbered 13, after V lost 7 bases and J lost 3 bases. CDR3 length equals 15 residues. CDR3 nucleotide sequence: TGTGCCAGCCACAGAATCGGGACAGCGATCTACGAGCAGTACTTC. It yields the protein CASHRIGTAIYEQYF.

The chain uses TRBV10-2 and TRBJ1-5; 9 nucleotides align to TRBD1. This CDR3 contains 14 residues. Trimming cost V 2 bases and J 8 bases; bases outside gene matches: 4. CDR1 and CDR2 from the germline V gene are WSHSY and SAAADI. The CDR3 is CASSEPGQGEPQHF. The CDR3 DNA is TGCGCCAGCAGTGAGCCGGGACAGGGAGAGCCCCAGCATTTT.

This chain uses TRBV7-2 with TRBJ2-7; D is unclear. CDR1 SGHTA and CDR2 FQGNSA come from the germline V gene. V gave up 1 base and J gave up 5 bases, with 3 bases separating them. The CDR3 contains 11 residues. Written as DNA, the CDR3 is TGTGCCAGCAGCTTAGTCAACGAGCAGTACTTC. This encodes CASSLVNEQYF. Using reference TRBV7-2 and TRBJ2-7 for the parts outside the CDR3, the full variable domain is GAGVSQSPSNKVTEKGKDVELRCDPISGHTALYWYRQSLGQGLEFLIYFQGNSAPDKSGLPSDRFSAERTGGSVSTLTIQRTQQEDSAVYLCASSLVNEQYFGPGTRLTVT.

This chain links TRBV18 with TRBJ2-4, with 8 positions matching TRBD2. CDR1 and CDR2 (germline): KGHSH, LQKENI. This CDR3 spans 18 amino acids. Unmatched junction bases numbered 12, after V lost 5 bases and J lost 0 bases. In DNA, the CDR3 is TGTGCCAGCTCATTTACCGGGACTAGGGCCGTAGCCAAAAACATTCAGTACTTC. Amino acid sequence: CASSFTGTRAVAKNIQYF.